This TCR beta chain originates from a study of cytomegalovirus exposure and HLA in healthy donors. The study's findings and limits: The study recorded 150 to 200 TCR beta chains that were cytomegalovirus-associated. The tendency of first-cohort TCR clusters to co-occur in the 120 or so validation repertoires was the finding of a later analysis. Most TCR sequences were uncommon, yet certain public TCRs appeared in many donors.

While the first cohort had several hundred subjects, the donors belonged to the separate validation cohort of roughly 130 subjects. Assay: immunoSEQ multiplex PCR; the TCRdb copy retains only in-frame clones and omits some. The data contain around 60,000 clones, about 96% of them seen just once; the ten biggest clones take up more than 0.9%. V dropped 0 bases and J dropped 7; count of bases not matched to a gene: 10. The CDR3 extends over 16 amino acids. CDR1 and CDR2 from the germline V gene are LNHNV and YYDKDF (reference sequence). As regards this clone: Its antigen is not identified.

The sequence was collected from a woman in her late teens or twenties in good health and CMV-seronegative. The chain combines TRBV15 with TRBJ2-7; 9 bases fit TRBD1. The material sequenced was PBMCs. DNA for the CDR3: TGTGCCACCAGCAGAGATCCCACACAGGGGGCTGGGGAGCAGTACTTC. Its protein is CATSRDPTQGAGEQYF.